Sequencing of this TCR beta chain was carried out in a study of T cells after yellow fever vaccination. Study observations and caveats: The appearance of a small share of clonotypes in both CD4 and CD8 compartments was observed.

This CDR3 is 15 amino acids long. Looked up from germline, CDR1 is SGHRS and CDR2 is YFSETQ. With V trimmed by 9 bases and J by 5 bases, 15 bases remained unmatched. Notes on this clonotype: What it binds is not known.

Making TCR cDNA involved 5'RACE template switching, which added UMIs and a universal primer site. TCRdb fed the 5' RACE reads into MiXCR, producing one record per CDR3 protein. The sample holds some 340,000 distinct CDR3 sequences; approximately 11% are singletons and the top ten take over 3%. Specimen: CD4+ T cells sorted from PBMCs, collected 45 days after the yellow fever booster vaccination. The TCR sequence derives from a man aged 18 to 30 who received the YFV17D yellow fever vaccine. This chain joins TRBV5-1 and TRBJ2-5; 8 bases line up with TRBD2. The CDR3 here is CATKEASGSGETQYF. CDR3 coding DNA: TGCGCCACGAAGGAGGCTAGCGGGTCCGGTGAGACCCAGTACTTC.